These 28 T cell receptor beta chains originate from one sample sequenced in a study of cytotoxic CD8 clonotypes in ibrutinib-treated CLL. Generated by immunoSEQ multiplex PCR, the TCRdb table keeps only in-frame clones and is missing some. Of roughly 220,000 clones in the sample, approximately 79% were seen once. Specimen: PBMCs, collected after 12 months of ibrutinib treatment. These receptor sequences come from a human donor with chronic lymphocytic leukemia.

This clone has just a few counts. The chain combines TRBV19 with TRBJ1-1, with D possibly being TRBD1 (5 bases). The CDR3 is 14 residues long. Deletions cut 7 bases from V and 5 bases from J, with 17 bases between. Germline V gene sequence: CDR1 LNHDA, CDR2 SQIVND (reference sequence). CDR3 residues: CASTRGADRTEAFF. In DNA, the CDR3 is TGTGCCAGTACCCGAGGGGCGGATAGAACTGAAGCTTTCTTT.

The chain links TRBV19 to TRBJ2-1; D may correspond to TRBD1 or TRBD2 (5 bases each). The germline CDR1 and CDR2 sequences are LNHDA and SQIVND (reference sequence). Trimming took 3 bases from V and 0 from J, leaving 12 bases between them. The CDR3 contains 16 residues. The CDR3 here is CASSIEGFASYNEQFF. The CDR3 bases are TGTGCCAGTAGTATTGAGGGGTTCGCCTCCTACAATGAGCAGTTCTTC.

The chain uses TRBV2 and TRBJ1-5; 7 positions match TRBD1. The junction had 7 bases not matched to a gene; V was cut back by 6 bases and J by 5 bases. The V gene's germline CDR1 is SNHLY and CDR2 FYNNEI. CDR3 size: 14 residues. The CDR3 DNA reads as TGTGCCAGCAGCCCGTTAGGGGGCTATCAGCCCCAGCATTTT. Amino acids: CASSPLGGYQPQHF.

The J gene is TRBJ1-6, the V gene TRBV5-1, with 7 bases aligning to TRBD1. This CDR3 is built from 18 residues. The V gene end was trimmed by 4 bases and the J gene end by 0 bases; junction bases not matched to a gene: 10. Looked up from germline, CDR1 is SGHRS and CDR2 is YFSETQ. CDR3 DNA: TGCGCCAGCAGCCTAGGGACAGCCGTCAGCTCCTATAATTCACCCCTCCACTTT. This sequence encodes CASSLGTAVSSYNSPLHF.

The chain is built from TRBV5-8 and TRBJ2-5; D not resolved. The CDR3 extends over 13 amino acids. Trimming removed 1 base from V and 4 bases from J, with 8 bases in between. The germline V gene encodes CDR1 SGHTS and CDR2 YDEGEE. The CDR3 bases are TGTGCCAGCAGCTTGTGGCTAACAGAGACCCAGTACTTC. Its protein product is CASSLWLTETQYF.

The chain joins TRBV27 to TRBJ2-7; D possibly matches TRBD1 or TRBD2 (5 bases each). V lost 2 bases and J 2 bases, leaving 7 bases between the germline ends. The CDR3 consists of 13 residues. CDR1 is MNHEY, CDR2 SMNVEV, per germline (reference sequence). Here the CDR3 DNA reads TGTGCCAGCAGTTTACTGGGGGCCTACGAGCAGTACTTC. It yields the protein CASSLLGAYEQYF.

This chain joins TRBV6-5 and TRBJ1-1, with a possible D match to TRBD1 (5 bases). The germline gives CDR1 MNHEY, CDR2 SVGAGI. This CDR3 region has 15 residues. Trimming removed 7 bases from V and 6 bases from J, with 21 bases in between. CDR3 loop: CASTSPRGSYPEAFF. CDR3 nucleotide sequence: TGTGCCAGCACCTCTCCCCGGGGCAGTTATCCTGAAGCTTTCTTT.

This chain uses TRBV18 with TRBJ2-1; D possibly corresponds to TRBD2 (7 bases). The germline V gene encodes CDR1 KGHSH and CDR2 LQKENI. V lost 3 bases to trimming and J lost 8 bases, with 8 bases between them. The CDR3 has 12 amino acids. As DNA, the CDR3 is TGTGCCAGCTCACCGGGGGGGCATGAGCAGTTCTTC. Amino acid sequence: CASSPGGHEQFF.

The chain has TRBV6-1 and TRBJ1-1, with D possibly matching TRBD1 (6 bases). Germline CDR1 reads MNHNS; CDR2 reads SASEGT. The CDR3 is made up of 14 amino acids. V lost 8 bases and J 3 bases, leaving 16 bases between the germline ends. The chain's CDR3 is CASRVGGADTEAFF. CDR3 nucleotides: TGTGCCAGCCGGGTAGGGGGGGCGGACACTGAAGCTTTCTTT.

Concerning this clone: Sequence at one end of the junction differs from germline and may be a read error. The chain is built from TRBV10-3 and TRBJ1-2; D unclear. Germline CDR1 reads ENHRY; CDR2 reads SYGVKD. The length of the CDR3 is 13 residues. CDR3 protein: CAISESLGQLFSF. The CDR3 coding sequence is TGTGCCATCAGTGAGAGCCTCGGGCAATTGTTCTCCTTC.

The rearrangement uses TRBV28 and TRBJ2-3; TRBD2 matches at 9 bases. CDR1 and CDR2 from the germline V gene are MDHEN and SYDVKM. V trimming: 7 bases; J trimming: 1 base; junction bases outside the gene matches: 9. The length of the CDR3 is 16 residues. The CDR3 region has the DNA TGTGCCAGCACGGGAGCTAGCGGGACCCGCACAGATACGCAGTATTTT. It yields the protein CASTGASGTRTDTQYF. The full variable domain, rest sourced from reference TRBV28 and TRBJ2-3, is DVKVTQSSRYLVKRTGEKVFLECVQDMDHENMFWYRQDPGLGLRLIYFSYDVKMKEKGDIPEGYSVSREKKERFSLILESASTNQTSMYLCASTGASGTRTDTQYFGPGTRLTVL.

The gene calls are TRBV5-6 and TRBJ2-1, with TRBD2 as a possible D gene (5 bases). From germline, CDR1 is SGHDT and CDR2 YYEEEE. Trimming removed 3 bases at V and 6 bases at J, with 19 bases between. This CDR3 has 16 residues. The CDR3 spells CASSSGFSARGNEQFF. DNA of the CDR3: TGTGCCAGCAGCTCGGGGTTCAGCGCTCGCGGCAATGAGCAGTTCTTC.

The V and J genes are TRBV19 and TRBJ2-1; 13 bases agree with TRBD2. Germline assignment: CDR1 LNHDA and CDR2 SQIVND (reference sequence). This CDR3 spans 16 amino acids. V trimming: 0 bases; J trimming: 6 bases; junction bases outside the gene matches: 2. The CDR3 coding sequence is TGTGCCAGTAGTATAGAGGGACTAGCGGGATTCAATGAGCAGTTCTTC. This codes for CASSIEGLAGFNEQFF.

This clone appeared once. This rearrangement joins TRBV4-1 to TRBJ1-2; D not certain. V dropped 1 base and J dropped 2 bases, with 8 bases sitting between them. The germline V gene encodes CDR1 MGHRA and CDR2 YSYEKL. This CDR3 is built from 14 residues. The CDR3 DNA reads TGCGCCAGCAGCCAAGGCACAGAGAACTATGGCTACACCTTC. Its protein product is CASSQGTENYGYTF.

The chain is built from TRBV19 and TRBJ1-2; D not resolved. The CDR3 is 11 amino acids. Germline assignment: CDR1 LNHDA and CDR2 SQIVND (reference sequence). Trimming cost V 7 bases and J 10 bases, with 13 bases left between them. CDR3 protein: CASTLGRFYTF. The CDR3 DNA follows: TGTGCCAGTACCCTAGGTCGGTTCTACACCTTC.

V is TRBV11-2 and J is TRBJ2-1; the D gene is possibly TRBD1 (6 bases). V dropped 3 bases and J dropped 3 bases, with 12 bases sitting between them. Germline values: CDR1 SGHAT, CDR2 FQNNGV. The CDR3 runs to 15 residues. The CDR3 spells CASSFDLQGYNEQFF. CDR3 in DNA: TGTGCCAGCAGCTTCGACTTACAGGGCTACAATGAGCAGTTCTTC.

The V and J genes are TRBV2 and TRBJ2-3, with TRBD2 identical over 7 bases. This CDR3 has 15 amino acids. The trim removed 11 bases at V and 1 base at J, leaving 12 bases unmatched. From germline, CDR1 is SNHLY and CDR2 FYNNEI. In nucleotides, the CDR3 is TGTGCCGGTAGGGGCCAAAGCGGGGGCACAGATACGCAGTATTTT. Encoded protein: CAGRGQSGGTDTQYF.

This clone was detected once. This sample includes further DNA sequences coding for the same CDR3. The chain recombines TRBV20-1 with TRBJ2-5; D gene unclear. The V end lost 3 bases, the J end lost 4 bases, and 6 bases lay between the germline ends. Germline V gene lookup returns CDR1 DFQATT and CDR2 SNEGSKA (reference sequence). The CDR3 consists of 11 residues. CDR3 in DNA: TGCAGTGCTAGGAATTTAGAGACCCAGTACTTC. Its translation is CSARNLETQYF.

The chain has TRBV7-8 and TRBJ2-7; 10 nucleotides line up with TRBD2. J lost 0 bases, V lost 7 bases, and 6 bases had no gene match. This CDR3 contains 15 residues. CDR1 is SGHVS and CDR2 is FQNEAQ in the germline V gene. CDR3 sequence (DNA): TGTGCCAGCACCGTAGGGACTAGCGACTCCTACGAGCAGTACTTC. Protein sequence: CASTVGTSDSYEQYF.

This CDR3 reads CASSYATEQFF. The CDR3 DNA is TGCGCCAGCAGCTATGCGACGGAGCAGTTCTTC. The chain uses TRBV5-1 and TRBJ2-1, with D uncertain. V lost 3 bases and J lost 10, with 8 bases in between. The CDR3 extends over 11 amino acids. From germline, CDR1 is SGHRS and CDR2 YFSETQ.

Written as DNA, the CDR3 is TGTGCCAGCAGCCCGGACCTGGGGGAGACCCAGTACTTC. It translates to CASSPDLGETQYF. The J gene is TRBJ2-5, the V gene TRBV5-8; D unclear. The CDR3 spans 13 residues. CDR1 SGHTS and CDR2 YDEGEE come from the germline V gene. Trimming removed 4 bases at V and 5 bases at J, with 12 bases between.

The V call is TRBV4-1, the J call TRBJ1-1; D possibly corresponds to TRBD1 (5 bases). Germline V gene lookup returns CDR1 MGHRA and CDR2 YSYEKL. The CDR3 has 15 amino acids. V was trimmed by 5 bases and J by 1 base, leaving 14 bases between them. The DNA of the CDR3 is TGCGCCAGCAGCTCACCAGGGCAGCCGAACACTGAAGCTTTCTTT. Translated: CASSSPGQPNTEAFF.

The V and J genes are TRBV19 and TRBJ2-7, with a tentative D call TRBD2 (6 bases). V was clipped by 5 bases and J by 6 bases, with 14 bases between them. The V gene's germline CDR1 is LNHDA and CDR2 SQIVND (reference sequence). CDR3 length: 13 residues. CDR3 region: CASSGGTQSEQYF. The CDR3 DNA reads as TGTGCCAGTAGTGGGGGGACTCAATCCGAGCAGTACTTC.

This clone has a handful of counts. The rearrangement links TRBV2 to TRBJ2-2; D gene unclear. V dropped 11 bases and J dropped 6 bases, with 16 bases sitting between them. The CDR3 loop spans 13 amino acids. Per the germline V gene, CDR1 is SNHLY and CDR2 is FYNNEI. Written as DNA, the CDR3 is TGTGCCTCCACCCCCTATATCGCCGGGGAGCTGTTTTTT. It translates to CASTPYIAGELFF.

The V gene is TRBV19, the J gene TRBJ2-6; TRBD1 matches at 11 bases. V shed 4 bases and J 1 base; nucleotides not matched to a gene: 3. From germline, CDR1 is LNHDA and CDR2 SQIVND (reference sequence). The CDR3 runs 17 residues. The CDR3 here is CASSNWDRGSGANVLTF. The CDR3 DNA reads as TGTGCCAGTAGTAACTGGGACAGGGGGTCTGGGGCCAACGTCCTGACTTTC.

The chain carries TRBV7-9 and TRBJ2-3, with D tentatively TRBD2 (5 bases). The CDR3 is made up of 15 amino acids. Germline V lookup: CDR1 SEHNR, CDR2 FQNEAQ (reference sequence). Trimming shortened V by 2 bases and J by 2 bases, and 11 bases separated the two germline ends. CDR3 in amino acids: CASSLYGLATDTQYF. CDR3 sequence (DNA): TGTGCCAGCAGCTTATACGGGCTAGCCACAGATACGCAGTATTTT.

This clone was picked up one time. The V and J genes are TRBV10-3 and TRBJ2-1; D may be TRBD2 (6 bases). The CDR3 spans 18 residues. V dropped 6 bases and J dropped 0 bases, with 21 bases sitting between them. Germline V gene sequence: CDR1 ENHRY, CDR2 SYGVKD. As DNA, the CDR3 is TGTGCCATCAGCCGTTCCTACCTCCGGGACTTCTCCTACAATGAGCAGTTCTTC. Protein sequence: CAISRSYLRDFSYNEQFF.

This clone was counted only a few times. The rearrangement links TRBV2 to TRBJ2-5; tentatively, D is TRBD2 (6 bases). Between the trimmed V and J ends, which lost 7 bases and 3 bases, there was a span of 9 bases. The CDR3 is made up of 12 amino acids. Germline CDR1 reads SNHLY; CDR2 reads FYNNEI. The CDR3 bases are TGTGCCAGCATCGGGGGTGAAGAGACCCAGTACTTC. Its translation: CASIGGEETQYF.